Given below is one T cell receptor (beta chain) in context. These data belong to a study of blood T cell repertoires in COVID-19. Study at large: Samples of COVID-19 (acute and convalescent) were obtained from the United States, Italy and Spain.

The length of the CDR3 is 13 residues. V shed 2 bases and J shed 5 bases, with 6 bases lying between them. Germline CDR1 and CDR2: SGHVS and FQNEAQ. In the authors' workflow: Quantification of nucleated cells was approximated via reference gene primer amplification. Method: immunoSEQ multiplex PCR; TCRdb's copy keeps in-frame clones and lacks some. V, J and clone size derive from that table, while D and trimming were established from the DNA sequence. The data show roughly 140,000 clones, 70% to 90% seen once. The chain employs TRBV7-8 and TRBJ1-4; the D is unclear. Sequencing was carried out using peripheral blood. This receptor was taken from a woman aged 55-70 years with COVID-19, enrolled during active disease. The CDR3 nucleotides read TGTGCCAGCAGCTTAACGCGGAATGAAAAACTGTTTTTT. Translated: CASSLTRNEKLFF. Full variable domain (remainder filled in from reference TRBV7-8 and TRBJ1-4): GAGVSQSPRYKVAKRGQDVALRCDPISGHVSLFWYQQALGQGPEFLTYFQNEAQLDKSGLPSDRFFAERPEGSVSTLKIQRTQQEDSAVYLCASSLTRNEKLFFGSGTQLSVL.